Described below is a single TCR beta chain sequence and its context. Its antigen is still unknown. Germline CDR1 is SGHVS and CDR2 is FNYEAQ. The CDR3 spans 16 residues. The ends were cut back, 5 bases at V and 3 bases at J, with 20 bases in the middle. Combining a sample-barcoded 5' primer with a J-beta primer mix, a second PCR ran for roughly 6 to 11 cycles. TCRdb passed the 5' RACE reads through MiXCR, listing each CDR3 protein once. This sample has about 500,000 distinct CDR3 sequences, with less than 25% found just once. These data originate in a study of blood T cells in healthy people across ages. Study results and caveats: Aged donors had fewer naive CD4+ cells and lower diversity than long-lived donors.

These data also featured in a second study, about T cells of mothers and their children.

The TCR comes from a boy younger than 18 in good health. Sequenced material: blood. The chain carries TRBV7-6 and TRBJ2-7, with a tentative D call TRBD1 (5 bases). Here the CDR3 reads CASSDRLRARIYEQYF. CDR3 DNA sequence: TGTGCCAGCAGCGATAGGCTCAGGGCCCGAATCTACGAGCAGTACTTC.